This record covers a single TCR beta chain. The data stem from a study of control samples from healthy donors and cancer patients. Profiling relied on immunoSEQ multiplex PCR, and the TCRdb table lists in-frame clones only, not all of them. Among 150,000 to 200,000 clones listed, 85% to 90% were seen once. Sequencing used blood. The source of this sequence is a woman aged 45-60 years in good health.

This CDR3 is CASSMRTGQDYGYTF. For the CDR3, the DNA is TGTGCCAGTAGTATGAGGACAGGGCAGGACTATGGCTACACCTTC. V gene TRBV19 combines with J gene TRBJ1-2; 8 nucleotides agree with TRBD1. The germline V gene has CDR1 LNHDA and CDR2 SQIVND (reference sequence). The ends lost 3 bases at V and 3 bases at J; junction bases unmatched: 6. CDR3 length: 15 amino acids.